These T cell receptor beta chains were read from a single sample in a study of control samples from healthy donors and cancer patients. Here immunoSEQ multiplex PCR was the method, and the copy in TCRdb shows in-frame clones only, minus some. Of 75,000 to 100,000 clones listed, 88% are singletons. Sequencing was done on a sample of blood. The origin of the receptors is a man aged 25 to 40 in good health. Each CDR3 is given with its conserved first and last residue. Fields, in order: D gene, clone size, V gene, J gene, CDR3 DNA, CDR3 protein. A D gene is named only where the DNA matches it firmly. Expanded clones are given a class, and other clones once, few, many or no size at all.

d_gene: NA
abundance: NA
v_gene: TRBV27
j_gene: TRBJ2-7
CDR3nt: TGTGCCAGCAGATCAGAAACCTACGAGCAGTACTTC
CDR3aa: CASRSETYEQYF

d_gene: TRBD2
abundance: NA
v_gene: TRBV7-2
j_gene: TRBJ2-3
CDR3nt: TGTGCCAGCAGCTTAGAAGGACTAGCGGGACCAGATACGCAGTATTTT
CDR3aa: CASSLEGLAGPDTQYF

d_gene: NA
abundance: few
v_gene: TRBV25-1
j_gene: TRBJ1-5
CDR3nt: TGTGCCAGCAGTGGGTATGGACGTGGTCAGCCCCAGCATTTT
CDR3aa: CASSGYGRGQPQHF

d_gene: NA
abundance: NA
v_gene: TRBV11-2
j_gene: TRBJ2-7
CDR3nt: TGTGCCAGCAGCTTTCCGCGGGGAGAATACAGCTACGAGCAGTACTTC
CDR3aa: CASSFPRGEYSYEQYF

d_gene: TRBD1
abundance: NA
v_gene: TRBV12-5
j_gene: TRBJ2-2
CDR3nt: TGTGCTAGTGGTTTGGTATTCCAGGGGGCTGCCGGGGAGCTGTTTTTT
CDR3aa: CASGLVFQGAAGELFF

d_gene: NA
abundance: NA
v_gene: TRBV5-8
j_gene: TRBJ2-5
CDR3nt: TGTGCCAGCAGTACCCCGAGGGGACCGGAGACCCAGTACTTC
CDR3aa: CASSTPRGPETQYF

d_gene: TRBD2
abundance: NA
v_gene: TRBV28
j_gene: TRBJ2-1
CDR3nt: TGTGCCAGCAGTTTATTCGCGGCGGGAGGCTCCTACAATGAGCAGTTCTTC
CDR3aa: CASSLFAAGGSYNEQFF

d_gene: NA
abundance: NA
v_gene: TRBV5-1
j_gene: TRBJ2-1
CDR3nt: TGCGCCAGCAGCTTGGGTAGCGCTGACAATGAGCAGTTCTTC
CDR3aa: CASSLGSADNEQFF

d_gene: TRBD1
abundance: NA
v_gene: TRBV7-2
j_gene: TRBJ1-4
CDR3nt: TGTGCCAGCAGCACCCAGGGGGCTATTGAAAAACTGTTTTTT
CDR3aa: CASSTQGAIEKLFF

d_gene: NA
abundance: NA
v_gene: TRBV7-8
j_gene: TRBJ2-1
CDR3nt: TGTGCCAGCAGTGGGGGGGGCTTCGACAATGAGCAGTTCTTC
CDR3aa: CASSGGGFDNEQFF

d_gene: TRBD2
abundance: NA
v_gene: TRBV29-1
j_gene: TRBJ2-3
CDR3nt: TGCAGCGCGGAGACTCCGGGACTAGCGGGAGGAAAAGATACGCAGTATTTT
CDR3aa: CSAETPGLAGGKDTQYF

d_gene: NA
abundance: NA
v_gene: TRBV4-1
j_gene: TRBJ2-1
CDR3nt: TGCGCCAGCAGCCCGGGGTTAAACGGGAATGAGCAGTTCTTC
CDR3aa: CASSPGLNGNEQFF

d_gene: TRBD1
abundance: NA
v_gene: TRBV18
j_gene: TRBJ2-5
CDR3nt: TGTGCCAGCTCACCGGACAGGGATAAAGAGACCCAGTACTTC
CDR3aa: CASSPDRDKETQYF

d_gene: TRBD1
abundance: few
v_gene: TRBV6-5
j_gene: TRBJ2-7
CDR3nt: TGTGCCAGCAGTCACGGACAGGATACCTACGAGCAGTACTTC
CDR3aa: CASSHGQDTYEQYF

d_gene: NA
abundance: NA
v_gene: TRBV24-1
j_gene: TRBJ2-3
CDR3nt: TGTGCCACCAGTGACCGGGTAATCACAGATACGCAGTATTTT
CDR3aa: CATSDRVITDTQYF

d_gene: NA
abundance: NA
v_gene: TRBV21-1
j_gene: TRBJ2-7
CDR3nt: TGTGCCAGCAGCAAAGGTCCCCCTGACACCCCCGACTACGAGCAGTACTTC
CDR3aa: CASSKGPPDTPDYEQYF

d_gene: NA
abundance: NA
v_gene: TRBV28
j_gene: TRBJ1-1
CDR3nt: TGTGCCAGCAGTTCTACACCTAACACTGAAGCTTTCTTT
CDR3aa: CASSSTPNTEAFF

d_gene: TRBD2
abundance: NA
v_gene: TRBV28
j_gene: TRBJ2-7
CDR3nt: TGTGCCAGCAGGCCTGCAACTAGCGGGAGAGAGCAGTACTTC
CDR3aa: CASRPATSGREQYF

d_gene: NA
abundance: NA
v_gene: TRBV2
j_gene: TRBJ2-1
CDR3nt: TGTGCCAGCGGGAGATACAATGAGCAGTTCTTC
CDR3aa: CASGRYNEQFF

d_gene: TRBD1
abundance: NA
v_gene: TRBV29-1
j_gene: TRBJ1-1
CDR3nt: TGCAGCGAACGACAGGGGGTCGGCACTGAAGCTTTCTTT
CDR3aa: CSERQGVGTEAFF

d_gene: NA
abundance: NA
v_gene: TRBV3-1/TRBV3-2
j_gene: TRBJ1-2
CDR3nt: TGTGCCAGCAGCGACTGGGACAACAACTATGGCTACACCTTC
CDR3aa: CASSDWDNNYGYTF

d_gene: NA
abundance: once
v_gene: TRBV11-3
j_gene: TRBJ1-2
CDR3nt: TGTGCCAGCAGCCCCTTAGCCTCGGGGGGCTACACCTTC
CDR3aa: CASSPLASGGYTF

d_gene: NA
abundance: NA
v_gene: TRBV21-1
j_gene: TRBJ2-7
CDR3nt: TGTGCCAGCAAGAGGGGGCAGGGTGCCTACGAGCAGTACTTC
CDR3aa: CASKRGQGAYEQYF

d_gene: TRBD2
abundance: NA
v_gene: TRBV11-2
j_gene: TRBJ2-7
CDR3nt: TGTGCCAGCAGCCCCATATCCGGGACTAGCGTATACGAGCAGTACTTC
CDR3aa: CASSPISGTSVYEQYF

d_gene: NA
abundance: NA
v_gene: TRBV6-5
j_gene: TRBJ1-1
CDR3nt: TGTGCCAGCAGACAACAGGGAGAAGCTTTCTTT
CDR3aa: CASRQQGEAFF

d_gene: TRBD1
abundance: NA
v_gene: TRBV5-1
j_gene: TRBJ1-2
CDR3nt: TGCGCCAGCAGTACCGGGACAGTCTATGGCTACACCTTC
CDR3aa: CASSTGTVYGYTF

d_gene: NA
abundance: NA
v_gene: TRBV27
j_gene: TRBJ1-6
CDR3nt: TGTGCCAGCAGTTTATCGGCTTCGGGAAATTCACCCCTCCACTTT
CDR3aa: CASSLSASGNSPLHF

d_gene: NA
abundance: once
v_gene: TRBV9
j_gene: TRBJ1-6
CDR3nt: TGTGCCAGCAGCGACTATAATTCACCCCTCCACTTT
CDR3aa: CASSDYNSPLHF

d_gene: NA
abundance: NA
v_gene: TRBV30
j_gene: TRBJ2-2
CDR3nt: TGTGCCTGGCTGGGCGGGGAGCTGTTTTTT
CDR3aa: CAWLGGELFF

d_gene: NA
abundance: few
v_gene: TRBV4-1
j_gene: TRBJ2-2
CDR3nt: TGCGCCAGCAGCCAAGATCGGGCAGGGCGGAGGTCCGGGGAGCTGTTTTTT
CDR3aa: CASSQDRAGRRSGELFF

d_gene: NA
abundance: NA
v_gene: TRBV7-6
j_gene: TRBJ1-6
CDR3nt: TGTGCCAGCAGCACCAGGGACCCGTCTAATTCACCCCTCCACTTT
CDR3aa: CASSTRDPSNSPLHF

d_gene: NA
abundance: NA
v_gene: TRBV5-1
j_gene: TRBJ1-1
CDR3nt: TGCGCCAGCAGCTTGTCCCAGGTCAACACTGAAGCTTTCTTT
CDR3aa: CASSLSQVNTEAFF

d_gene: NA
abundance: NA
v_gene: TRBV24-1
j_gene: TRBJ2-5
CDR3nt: TGTGCCACCAGTGATGTAGGAGGACAAGAGACCCAGTACTTC
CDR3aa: CATSDVGGQETQYF

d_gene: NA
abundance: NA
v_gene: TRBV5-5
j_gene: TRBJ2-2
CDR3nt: TGTGCCAGCAGCTTGGACTTGGGACAAAGGTTAATTAACACCGGGGAGCTGTTTTTT
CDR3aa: CASSLDLGQRLINTGELFF

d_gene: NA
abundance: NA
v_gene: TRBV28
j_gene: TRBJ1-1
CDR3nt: TGTGCCAGCAGTCCCGGGACCTTTCTCGCTTTCTTT
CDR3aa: CASSPGTFLAFF

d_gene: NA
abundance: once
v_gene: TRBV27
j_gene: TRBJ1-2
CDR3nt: TGTGCCAGCAGTTTATCGTTGGAGGGATACTATGGCTACACCTTC
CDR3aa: CASSLSLEGYYGYTF

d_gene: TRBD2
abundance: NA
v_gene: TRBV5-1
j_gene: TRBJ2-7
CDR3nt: TGCGCCAGTACAGCGGGATTGAGCTACGAGCAGTACTTC
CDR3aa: CASTAGLSYEQYF

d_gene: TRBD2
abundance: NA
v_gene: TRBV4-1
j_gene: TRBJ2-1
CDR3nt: TGCGCCAGCAGCCAACCGACCGGGACTAGCCTCGATGAGCAGTTCTTC
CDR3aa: CASSQPTGTSLDEQFF

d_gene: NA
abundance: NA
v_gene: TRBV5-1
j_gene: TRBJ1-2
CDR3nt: TGCGCCAGCAGCTTGCCCAGCAACTATGGCTACACCTTC
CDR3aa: CASSLPSNYGYTF

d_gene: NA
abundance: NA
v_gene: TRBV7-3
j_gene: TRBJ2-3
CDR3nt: TGTGCCAGCAGCTTTGAGGGGCACAGCACAGATACGCAGTATTTT
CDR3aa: CASSFEGHSTDTQYF

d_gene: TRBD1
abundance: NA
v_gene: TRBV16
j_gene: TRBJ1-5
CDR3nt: TGTGCCAGCAGCCAATGGGCAGGGGGTAACAATCAGCCCCAGCATTTT
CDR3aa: CASSQWAGGNNQPQHF

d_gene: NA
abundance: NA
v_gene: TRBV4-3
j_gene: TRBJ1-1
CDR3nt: TGCGCCAGCAGCCAACAAACCAGGAGCCCGAACACTGAAGCTTTCTTT
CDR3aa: CASSQQTRSPNTEAFF

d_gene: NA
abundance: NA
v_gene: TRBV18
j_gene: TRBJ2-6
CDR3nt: TGTGCCAGCTCTCTCCTCTCTGGGGCCAACGTCCTGACTTTC
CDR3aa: CASSLLSGANVLTF

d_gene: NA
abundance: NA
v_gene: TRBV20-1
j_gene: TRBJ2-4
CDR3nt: TGCAGTGCTAACCCAGGGCTTTCCAGGTACTTC
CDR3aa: CSANPGLSRYF

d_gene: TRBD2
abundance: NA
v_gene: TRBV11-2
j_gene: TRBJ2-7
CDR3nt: TGTGCCAGCAGCCCTCTACCCGGGAGGGCGGCCGAGCAGTACTTC
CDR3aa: CASSPLPGRAAEQYF

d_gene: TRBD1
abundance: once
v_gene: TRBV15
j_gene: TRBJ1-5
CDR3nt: TGTGCCACCAGCAGAGATCTACAGGGGGGCGAACAGCCCCAGCATTTT
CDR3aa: CATSRDLQGGEQPQHF

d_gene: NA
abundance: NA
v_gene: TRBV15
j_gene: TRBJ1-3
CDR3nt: TGTGCCACCAGCGGAGATCGGGGGTCTGGAAACACCATATATTTT
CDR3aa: CATSGDRGSGNTIYF

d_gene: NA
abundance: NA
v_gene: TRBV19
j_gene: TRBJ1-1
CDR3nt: TGTGCCAGTAGTAAGCGGGAATTGAACACTGAAGCTTTCTTT
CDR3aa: CASSKRELNTEAFF

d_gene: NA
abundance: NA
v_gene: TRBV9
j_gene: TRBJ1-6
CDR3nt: TGTGCCAGCAGCGTGGAAGGGAACAATTCACCCCTCCACTTT
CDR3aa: CASSVEGNNSPLHF